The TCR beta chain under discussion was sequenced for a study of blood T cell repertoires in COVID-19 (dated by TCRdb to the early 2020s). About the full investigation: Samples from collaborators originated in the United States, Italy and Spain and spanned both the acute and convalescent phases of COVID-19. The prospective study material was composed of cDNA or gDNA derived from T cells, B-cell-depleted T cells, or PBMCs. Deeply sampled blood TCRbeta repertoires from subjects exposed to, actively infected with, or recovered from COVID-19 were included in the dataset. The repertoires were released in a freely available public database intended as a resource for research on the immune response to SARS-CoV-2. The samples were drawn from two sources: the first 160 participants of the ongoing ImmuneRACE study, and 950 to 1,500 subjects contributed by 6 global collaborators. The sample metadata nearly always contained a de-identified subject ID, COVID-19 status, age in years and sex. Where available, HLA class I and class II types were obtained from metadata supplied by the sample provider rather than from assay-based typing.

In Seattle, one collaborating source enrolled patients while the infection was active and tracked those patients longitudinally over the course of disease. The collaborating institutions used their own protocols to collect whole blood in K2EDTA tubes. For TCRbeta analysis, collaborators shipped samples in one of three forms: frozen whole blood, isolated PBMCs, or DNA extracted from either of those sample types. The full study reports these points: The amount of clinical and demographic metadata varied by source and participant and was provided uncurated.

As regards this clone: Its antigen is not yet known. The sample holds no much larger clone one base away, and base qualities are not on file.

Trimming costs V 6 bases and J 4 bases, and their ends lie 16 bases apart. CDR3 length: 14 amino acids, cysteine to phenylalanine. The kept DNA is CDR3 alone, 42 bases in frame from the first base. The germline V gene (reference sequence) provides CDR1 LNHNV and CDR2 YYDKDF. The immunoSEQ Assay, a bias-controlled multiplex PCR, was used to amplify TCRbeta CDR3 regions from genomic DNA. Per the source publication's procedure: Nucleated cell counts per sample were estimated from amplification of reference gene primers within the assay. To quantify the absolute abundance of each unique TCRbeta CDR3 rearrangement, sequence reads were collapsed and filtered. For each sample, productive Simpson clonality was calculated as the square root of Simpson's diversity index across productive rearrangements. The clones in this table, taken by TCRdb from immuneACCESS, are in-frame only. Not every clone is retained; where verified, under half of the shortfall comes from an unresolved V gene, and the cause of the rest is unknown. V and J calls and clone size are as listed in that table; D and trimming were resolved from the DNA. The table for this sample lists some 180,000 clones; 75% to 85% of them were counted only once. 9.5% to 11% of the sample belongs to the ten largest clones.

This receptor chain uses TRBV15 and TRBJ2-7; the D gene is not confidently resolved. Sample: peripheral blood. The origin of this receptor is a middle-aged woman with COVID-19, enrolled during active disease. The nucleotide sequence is TGTGCCACCAGTCCTAAAAGAGGAATATACGAGCAGTACTTC. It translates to CATSPKRGIYEQYF.